This passage covers 19 T cell receptor beta chains from one sample sequenced in a study of technical replicates of blood from a handful of donors (dated by TCRdb to between 2016 and 2019). Library preparation employed the immunoSEQ multiplex PCR assay. Drawn from immuneACCESS, this table holds only the in-frame rearrangements with V and J called that TCRdb kept. Clones are partly lost; checked studies trace under half to an unresolved V gene and leave the rest unexplained. In this sample the table shows some 62,000 clones, about 90% of which occur a single time. The top ten clones comprise around 5.3% of the sample. Sequencing was done on a sample of PBMCs. The source of these receptors is a human donor in good health. Some clones in this sample may be carry-over from other donors' samples.

The V call is TRBV5-6, the J call TRBJ2-5, with 8 bases identical to TRBD2. The J segment lost 5 bases and the V segment lost 2 bases, leaving 8 bases of the junction unmatched. CDR1 SGHDT and CDR2 YYEEEE come from the germline V gene. The CDR3 sequence is 15 residues long. The CDR3 spells CASSFAQLAVETQYF. The CDR3 DNA is TGTGCCAGCAGCTTCGCGCAACTAGCGGTTGAGACCCAGTACTTC.

The gene calls are TRBV30 and TRBJ1-4; the match to TRBD1 covers 9 bases. The CDR3 is made up of 15 amino acids. Losses at the gene ends were 3 bases for V and 8 bases for J; bases not matched to a gene: 10. Germline assignment: CDR1 GTSNPN and CDR2 SVGIG (reference sequence). The chain's CDR3 is CAWRPDRGNSEKLFF. The CDR3, as DNA: TGTGCCTGGAGGCCCGACAGGGGGAATTCCGAAAAACTGTTTTTT.

The chain links TRBV12-1 to TRBJ2-5; TRBD1 reflects the table's D call only, with no check against the DNA. TRBV12-1 is a pseudogene. The CDR3 runs to 15 residues. CDR3 coding DNA: TGTGCCAGCAGCTCACCTCGGGACAGCCAAGAGACCCAGTACTTC. This translates into CASSSPRDSQETQYF.

The gene calls are TRBV2 and TRBJ2-5, with 10 nucleotides matching TRBD1. The CDR3 totals 13 residues. V trimming: 5 bases; J trimming: 5 bases; junction bases outside the gene matches: 2. From germline, CDR1 is SNHLY and CDR2 FYNNEI. CDR3 bases: TGTGCCAGCAGTCTGGACAGGGGGGAGACCCAGTACTTC. It translates to CASSLDRGETQYF.

The chain employs TRBV19 and TRBJ1-3; 9 bases agree with TRBD1. The CDR3 loop spans 15 amino acids. CDR1 and CDR2 (germline): LNHDA, SQIVND (reference sequence). CDR3 sequence: CATNAGTGLGNTIYF. The CDR3 region has the DNA TGTGCGACTAACGCCGGGACAGGGTTAGGAAACACCATATATTTT.

The rearrangement links TRBV4-3 to TRBJ1-2; the match to TRBD1 covers 7 bases. Germline CDR1 and CDR2: LGHNA and YSLEER. The CDR3 consists of 15 residues. V was clipped by 0 bases and J by 5 bases; unmatched bases: 6. This chain's CDR3 is CASSQDRGTVYGYTF. The CDR3 nucleotides read TGCGCCAGCAGCCAAGACAGGGGGACAGTATATGGCTACACCTTC.

This chain joins TRBV7-9 and TRBJ2-2; D possibly corresponds to TRBD2 (5 bases). Deletions cut 5 bases from V and 1 base from J, with 11 bases between. This CDR3 contains 15 residues. CDR1 and CDR2 from the germline V gene are SEHNR and FQNEAQ (reference sequence). Here the CDR3 DNA reads TGTGCCAGCAGCCCGAGGGTTAGGAACACCGGGGAGCTGTTTTTT. Its protein product is CASSPRVRNTGELFF. The complete variable domain, with remaining parts taken from reference TRBV7-9 and TRBJ2-2, reads DTGVSQNPRHKITKRGQNVTFRCDPISEHNRLYWYRQTLGQGPEFLTYFQNEAQLEKSRLLSDRFSAERPKGSFSTLEIQRTEQGDSAMYLCASSPRVRNTGELFFGEGSRLTVL.

The chain links TRBV7-2 to TRBJ2-7; D is perhaps TRBD2 (7 bases). Trimming took 7 bases from V and 1 from J, leaving 23 bases between them. This CDR3 spans 17 amino acids. Per germline, CDR1 SGHTA and CDR2 FQGNSA. CDR3 residues: CASTPQWGGPASYEQYF. The CDR3 DNA reads as TGTGCCAGCACCCCCCAGTGGGGGGGCCCCGCATCCTACGAGCAGTACTTC.

The J gene is TRBJ2-7, the V gene TRBV5-6; D possibly corresponds to TRBD2 (5 bases). Trimming cost V 2 bases and J 3 bases, with 12 bases left between them. Germline assignment: CDR1 SGHDT and CDR2 YYEEEE. There are 14 residues in the CDR3. The CDR3 DNA reads TGTGCCAGCAGCTTTCAGCGAGGGAACTACGAGCAGTACTTC. This gives the protein CASSFQRGNYEQYF.

Relative to its sample, this clone is medium-sized. The CDR3 DNA sequence: TGTGCCAGCAGCTTATCCGTGAATCAGCCCCAGCATTTT. Translating it yields CASSLSVNQPQHF. The V and J genes are TRBV11-3 and TRBJ1-5; D unclear. V gave up 2 bases and J gave up 4 bases, with 6 bases separating them. Germline V gene lookup returns CDR1 SGHNT and CDR2 YENEEA. The CDR3 extends over 13 amino acids. The variable domain in full, completed from reference TRBV11-3 and TRBJ1-5, reads EAGVVQSPRYKIIEKKQPVAFWCNPISGHNTLYWYLQNLGQGPELLIRYENEEAVDDSQLPKDRFSAERLKGVDSTLKIQPAELGDSAVYLCASSLSVNQPQHFGDGTRLSIL.

The V call is TRBV5-5, the J call TRBJ1-1, with D hard to call. The CDR3 runs 15 residues. The germline gives CDR1 SGHKS, CDR2 YYEKEE (reference sequence). Trimming shortened V by 1 base and J by 1 base, and 11 bases separated the two germline ends. The CDR3, as DNA: TGTGCCAGCAGCTTGAGGTTGGCAGGGAACACTGAAGCTTTCTTT. Its translation: CASSLRLAGNTEAFF.

The J gene is TRBJ1-5, the V gene TRBV11-1; D is undetermined. Germline V gene lookup returns CDR1 SGHAT and CDR2 FQDESV (reference sequence). The CDR3 spans 13 residues. V lost 3 bases and J 3 bases, leaving 6 bases between the germline ends. Here the CDR3 reads CASSFRDNQPQHF. As DNA, the CDR3 is TGTGCCAGCAGCTTCCGGGACAATCAGCCCCAGCATTTT.

This sequence joins TRBV7-7 and TRBJ1-1; D is undetermined. This CDR3 is built from 12 residues. Germline V gives CDR1 SSHAT, CDR2 FNYEAQ (reference sequence). The germline V and J ends were trimmed by 1 base and 10 bases, with 10 bases remaining between them. This chain's CDR3 is CASSLGESRAFF. CDR3 coding DNA: TGTGCCAGCAGCTTAGGAGAGTCCCGAGCTTTCTTT.

This clone was counted between two and nine times. The chain links TRBV30 to TRBJ1-5; D not resolved. The V and J ends lost 5 bases and 0 bases respectively, with 8 bases between them. Germline loops: CDR1 GTSNPN, CDR2 SVGIG (reference sequence). There are 13 residues in the CDR3. CDR3 nucleotides: TGTGCCTGGGGAGAAGATAGCAATCAGCCCCAGCATTTT. Its translation: CAWGEDSNQPQHF.

This sequence joins TRBV7-6 and TRBJ1-4; possibly TRBD1 for D (5 bases). The CDR3 length is 13 residues. Trimming took 2 bases from V and 7 from J, leaving 8 bases between them. The germline gives CDR1 SGHVS, CDR2 FNYEAQ. The CDR3 sequence is CASSLIQGEKLFF. The CDR3 DNA reads TGTGCCAGCAGCTTAATCCAGGGTGAAAAACTGTTTTTT.

The V and J genes are TRBV19 and TRBJ2-6, with TRBD2 as a possible D gene (5 bases). V lost 3 bases, J lost 0 bases, and 33 bases lay in between. The germline V gene encodes CDR1 LNHDA and CDR2 SQIVND (reference sequence). This CDR3 region has 24 residues. Here the CDR3 DNA reads TGTGCCAGTAGTATGATACAGTGGCGTAGTGGTACGACTGAGGGTAGCTCTGGGGCCAACGTCCTGACTTTC. Protein: CASSMIQWRSGTTEGSSGANVLTF.

The V call is TRBV9, the J call TRBJ2-4, with unresolved D. Trimming pared 0 bases from V and 7 bases from J, leaving 8 bases between. CDR3 length equals 13 residues. Germline V gene lookup returns CDR1 SGDLS and CDR2 YYNGEE. CDR3 sequence (DNA): TGTGCCAGCAGCGTAGGGGTCGGGAACATTCAGTACTTC. Protein: CASSVGVGNIQYF.

This chain's CDR3 is CASSPGHQNTEAFF. CDR3 sequence (DNA): TGTGCCAGCAGCCCCGGACACCAAAACACTGAAGCTTTCTTT. The V call is TRBV5-4, the J call TRBJ1-1; D might be TRBD1 (5 bases). Trimming pared 4 bases from V and 2 bases from J, leaving 12 bases between. The length of the CDR3 is 14 residues. Germline V gene data show CDR1 as SGHNT and CDR2 as YYREEE (reference sequence).

This sequence joins TRBV18 and TRBJ1-2; 7 bases map to TRBD1. In germline, CDR1 is KGHSH, CDR2 LQKENI. CDR3 length equals 13 residues. V shed 3 bases, J shed 8 bases, and the junction held 6 bases outside the gene matches. CDR3 protein: CASSPADRDGYTF. The CDR3 DNA sequence: TGTGCCAGCTCACCCGCAGACAGGGACGGCTACACCTTC.